This T cell receptor beta chain was recovered during a study of blood T cell repertoires in COVID-19. At the level of the study: PBMCs, B-cell-depleted T cells, or T cells were the source of the cDNA or gDNA that made up the material.

Trimming took off 7 bases at V and 3 bases at J, with 12 bases between the two ends. The CDR3 length is 13 residues. CDR1 and CDR2 (germline): ENHRY, SYGVKD. Original processing methods: Amplification of reference gene primers provided the estimated nucleated cell counts. TCRdb keeps only in-frame clones here, not all; method: immunoSEQ multiplex PCR. That table furnishes V, J and clone size, whereas the DNA furnished D and trimming. The table lists around 200,000 clones, about 85% of them singletons. Material: peripheral blood. The source is a woman younger than 35 who had recovered from COVID-19. The rearrangement links TRBV10-3 to TRBJ1-2, with D possibly TRBD1 on 5 matching bases. DNA for the CDR3: TGTGCCATCATGGCAGGGTACGACTATGGCTACACCTTC. The encoded protein is CAIMAGYDYGYTF.